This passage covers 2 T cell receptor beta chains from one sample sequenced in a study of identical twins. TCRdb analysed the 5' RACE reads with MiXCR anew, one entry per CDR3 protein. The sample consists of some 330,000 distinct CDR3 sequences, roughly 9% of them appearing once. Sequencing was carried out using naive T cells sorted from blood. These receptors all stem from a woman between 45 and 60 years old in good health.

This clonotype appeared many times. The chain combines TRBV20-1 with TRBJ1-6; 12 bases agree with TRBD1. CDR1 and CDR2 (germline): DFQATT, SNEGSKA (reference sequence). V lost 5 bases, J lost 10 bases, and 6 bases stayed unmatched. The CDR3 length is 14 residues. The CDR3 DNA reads TGCAGTGCTCTGGGGACAGGGGGCGGGTCACCCCTCCACTTT. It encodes CSALGTGGGSPLHF.

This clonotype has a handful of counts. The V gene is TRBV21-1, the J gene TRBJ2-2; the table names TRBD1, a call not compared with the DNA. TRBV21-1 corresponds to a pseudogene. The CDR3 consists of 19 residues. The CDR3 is CASSKILCGRSPLTGELFF. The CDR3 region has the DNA TGTGCCAGCAGCAAAATCCTATGTGGTCGGTCCCCTTTGACCGGGGAGCTGTTTTTT.